The 30 T cell receptor beta chains below come from one sample, sequenced in a study of vaccination and CD4 T cells after COVID-19. With the Oncomine TCR Beta short-read assay, DNA from cultured CD4+ T cells was sequenced. Genomic DNA was extracted from cultured CD4+ T cells. TCRdb independently ran MiXCR on the PCR reads; one entry per CDR3 protein. The sample includes some 11,000 distinct CDR3 sequences, approximately 39% of them seen just once. Stated treatment: approximately 10-day PBMC culture with coronavirus spike peptide pools or control peptides (ViraFEST assay). CD4+ T cells of the unexposed donor were collected before the COVID-19 pandemic (2011-2018). Their antigen targets remain unknown. The sample comprised CD4+ T cells from blood, cultured in vitro. These receptors were taken from a human donor in good health.

This sequence joins TRBV19 and TRBJ1-5; 7 positions match TRBD1. The germline V gene has CDR1 LNHDA and CDR2 SQIVND (reference sequence). The CDR3 contains 14 residues. Unmatched junction bases numbered 13, after V lost 3 bases and J lost 14 bases. DNA for the CDR3: TGTGCCAGTAGTATGGGACAGTCTCTGGGGCCAAAGCATTTT. Translated, it gives CASSMGQSLGPKHF. Full variable domain (outside the CDR3, taken from reference TRBV19 and TRBJ1-5): DGGITQSPKYLFRKEGQNVTLSCEQNLNHDAMYWYRQDPGQGLRLIYYSQIVNDFQKGDIAEGYSVSREKKESFPLTVTSAQKNPTAFYLCASSMGQSLGPKHFGDGTRLSIL.

As regards this clonotype: No conserved phenylalanine or tryptophan ends this CDR3, so it is likely a read error. This chain joins TRBV6-1 and TRBJ2-7, with 11 bases aligning to TRBD1. Per the germline V gene, CDR1 is MNHNS and CDR2 is SASEGT. The CDR3 spans 11 residues. V gave up 8 bases and J gave up 6 bases; unmatched junction bases: 0. The CDR3 region is CASGTGGEQYL. The CDR3 bases are TGTGCCAGCGGGACAGGGGGCGAGCAGTACCTC.

The V call is TRBV19, the J call TRBJ2-1; D remains ambiguous. The length of the CDR3 is 14 residues. Between the trimmed V and J ends, which lost 5 bases and 0 bases, there was a span of 8 bases. Germline V gene sequence: CDR1 LNHDA, CDR2 SQIVND (reference sequence). The CDR3 protein is CASSRLGSYNEQFF. CDR3 coding DNA: TGTGCCAGTAGTCGACTTGGCTCCTACAATGAGCAGTTCTTC.

This clonotype turned up a few times. The chain is built from TRBV20-1 and TRBJ2-1; 9 bases match TRBD2. Unmatched junction bases numbered 7, after V lost 0 bases and J lost 7 bases. The CDR3 covers 15 residues. Germline V gene sequence: CDR1 DFQATT, CDR2 SNEGSKA (reference sequence). The CDR3 spells CSARDGAGGPNEQFF. The CDR3 nucleotides are TGCAGTGCTAGAGATGGCGCGGGAGGGCCAAATGAGCAGTTCTTC.

This clonotype came up a few times. The rearrangement joins TRBV19 to TRBJ1-2, with 7 nucleotides matching TRBD1. V lost 1 base, J lost 8 bases, and 4 bases stayed unmatched. The V gene's germline CDR1 is LNHDA and CDR2 SQIVND (reference sequence). CDR3 length: 13 residues. The CDR3 region is CASSIGQGRGYTF. CDR3 bases: TGTGCCAGTAGTATAGGACAGGGCCGGGGCTACACCTTC.

J is TRBJ2-3 and V is TRBV20-1, with 7 bases fitting TRBD1. The V gene end was trimmed by 3 bases and the J gene end by 4 bases; junction bases not matched to a gene: 10. CDR1 and CDR2 from the germline V gene are DFQATT and SNEGSKA (reference sequence). The CDR3 covers 15 residues. CDR3 sequence (DNA): TGCAGTGCTAGCCGTCGGACAGGCGGTTCAGATACGCAGTATTTT. Amino acid sequence: CSASRRTGGSDTQYF.

This clonotype was picked up one time. CDR3 loop: CASSIGGTSSYNEQFF. The CDR3 nucleotides read TGTGCCAGTAGTATAGGGGGGACGAGCTCCTACAATGAGCAGTTCTTC. The J gene is TRBJ2-1, the V gene TRBV19; D is possibly TRBD1 or TRBD2 (5 bases each). The CDR3 runs to 16 residues. From germline, CDR1 is LNHDA and CDR2 SQIVND (reference sequence). V was pared by 1 base and J by 0 bases, with 10 bases between.

This clonotype turned up a few times. V usage is TRBV7-2 and J usage is TRBJ1-2, with 8 bases fitting TRBD1. Germline lookup yields CDR1 SGHTA and CDR2 FQGNSA. The CDR3 sequence is 13 residues long. Trimming at V came to 4 bases and at J to 6 bases, leaving 4 bases not matched to a gene. The DNA for the CDR3 is TGTGCCAGCAGCTCGGGACAGGTCAATGGCTACACCTTC. It encodes CASSSGQVNGYTF.

The table lists this clonotype with a few counts. The chain has TRBV27 and TRBJ2-7, with TRBD2 matching 9 bases. CDR1 and CDR2 (germline): MNHEY, SMNVEV (reference sequence). The CDR3 sequence is 16 residues long. V shed 5 bases, J shed 7 bases, and the junction held 15 bases outside the gene matches. The CDR3 spells CASSPPLSAGGGEQYF. DNA for the CDR3: TGTGCCAGCAGTCCCCCCCTTTCCGCGGGAGGGGGAGAGCAGTACTTC.

The V call is TRBV29-1, the J call TRBJ2-7, with D perhaps matching TRBD2 (6 bases). Germline loops: CDR1 SQVTM, CDR2 ANQGSEA. This CDR3 region has 14 residues. Trimming removed 5 bases at V and 2 bases at J, with 16 bases between. The chain's CDR3 is CSVSSGSGAYEQYF. CDR3 sequence (DNA): TGCAGCGTTTCGAGCGGGTCCGGAGCCTACGAGCAGTACTTC.

This clonotype was seen more than once but under ten times. V gene TRBV7-9 combines with J gene TRBJ2-1, with D perhaps given as TRBD1 or TRBD2 (5 bases each). The CDR3 has 16 residues. V lost 1 base and J lost 0, with 10 bases in between. Germline V gene data show CDR1 as SEHNR and CDR2 as FQNEAQ (reference sequence). CDR3 nucleotides: TGTGCCAGCAGCTTAGTGGGGGTACGCTCCTACAATGAGCAGTTCTTC. Protein: CASSLVGVRSYNEQFF.

The genes are TRBV19 and TRBJ1-1; D is possibly TRBD1 (5 bases). Germline assignment: CDR1 LNHDA and CDR2 SQIVND (reference sequence). V lost 7 bases and J 1 base, leaving 13 bases between the germline ends. CDR3 size: 14 residues. CDR3 nucleotide sequence: TGTGCCAGTACTATCCCTCAGGGGAACACTGAAGCTTTCTTT. Its protein product is CASTIPQGNTEAFF.

The chain joins TRBV20-1 to TRBJ2-3; maybe TRBD2 (6 bases). Trimming pared 5 bases from V and 2 bases from J, leaving 14 bases between. Germline values: CDR1 DFQATT, CDR2 SNEGSKA (reference sequence). CDR3 length equals 14 residues. In DNA, the CDR3 is TGCAGTGCTCCTCCAGGGACTCTCACAGATACGCAGTATTTT. Its protein is CSAPPGTLTDTQYF.

This chain joins TRBV28 and TRBJ2-7, with 9 bases fitting TRBD1. Germline V gene data show CDR1 as MDHEN and CDR2 as SYDVKM. Trimming cost V 6 bases and J 7 bases; bases outside gene matches: 10. This CDR3 has 14 residues. The CDR3 DNA is TGTGCCAGCAGCACCGGGACAGGGCGAGGGGAGCAGTACTTC. Protein: CASSTGTGRGEQYF.

This chain connects TRBV24-1 to TRBJ2-3; a possible D gene is TRBD2 (6 bases). Trimming removed 9 bases at V and 4 bases at J, with 16 bases between. CDR1 and CDR2 (germline): KGHDR, SFDVKD. CDR3 length: 14 residues. The CDR3 DNA is TGTGCCACCGGCGCGGCCGGGAGCGCAGATACGCAGTATTTT. This codes for CATGAAGSADTQYF.

The chain recombines TRBV4-3 with TRBJ2-5; D may be TRBD2 (6 bases). Germline assignment: CDR1 LGHNA and CDR2 YSLEER. CDR3 length: 15 residues. Trimming removed 1 base at V and 9 bases at J, with 18 bases between. The CDR3 sequence: CASSQANAGGAPQYF. In DNA form, the CDR3 reads TGCGCCAGCAGCCAAGCAAATGCAGGAGGGGCTCCCCAGTACTTC.

The genes are TRBV6-4 and TRBJ1-2; 7 bases line up with TRBD1. The germline V gene has CDR1 MRHNA and CDR2 SNTAGT. The CDR3 loop spans 14 amino acids. Germline trimming cut 2 bases from V and 4 bases from J; bases unmatched to any gene: 4. The CDR3 protein is CASSDVPGGYGYTF. CDR3 bases: TGTGCCAGCAGTGACGTCCCAGGGGGCTATGGCTACACCTTC.

The chain employs TRBV20-1 and TRBJ1-2; 11 positions agree with TRBD1. The CDR3 has 13 amino acids. Germline V gene data show CDR1 as DFQATT and CDR2 as SNEGSKA (reference sequence). V was clipped by 5 bases and J by 6 bases; unmatched bases: 5. CDR3 sequence (DNA): TGCAGTGCTTCGGACAGGGGGCGCGATGGCTACACCTTC. This encodes CSASDRGRDGYTF.

Here the CDR3 DNA reads TGTGCCAGCAGCAGGGACATCGAGCCCCAGCATTTT. This sequence encodes CASSRDIEPQHF. The chain has TRBV7-9 and TRBJ1-5; perhaps TRBD1 as D (6 bases). Germline lookup yields CDR1 SEHNR and CDR2 FQNEAQ (reference sequence). The V and J ends lost 5 bases and 8 bases respectively, with 10 bases between them. The length of the CDR3 is 12 residues.

The rearrangement joins TRBV6-2 or TRBV6-3 to TRBJ1-3; D is uncertain. Trimming took 6 bases from V and 0 from J, leaving 9 bases between them. This CDR3 region has 14 residues. Germline V gene lookup returns CDR1 MNHEY and CDR2 SVGEGT. The CDR3 loop reads CASSYTGSGNTIYF. Here the CDR3 DNA reads TGTGCCAGCAGCTACACCGGCTCTGGAAACACCATATATTTT.

The chain recombines TRBV29-1 with TRBJ2-5; TRBD2 might be the D (6 bases). V was clipped by 7 bases and J by 5 bases, with 17 bases between them. The CDR3 is 13 residues long. Per germline, CDR1 SQVTM and CDR2 ANQGSEA. The CDR3: CSATGGRGETQYF. For the CDR3, the DNA is TGCAGCGCTACCGGGGGACGAGGGGAGACCCAGTACTTC.

V and J are TRBV27 and TRBJ2-7; either TRBD1 or TRBD2 may supply D (6 bases each). Between the trimmed V and J ends, which lost 4 bases and 3 bases, there was a span of 19 bases. The CDR3 runs 16 residues. CDR1 is MNHEY, CDR2 SMNVEV, per germline (reference sequence). The DNA for the CDR3 is TGTGCCAGCAGTTCGCCCGGGGGCGGGACGGGCTACGAGCAGTACTTC. Amino acids: CASSSPGGGTGYEQYF.

This clonotype occurred once. The chain carries TRBV2 and TRBJ2-1, with D possibly being TRBD2 (6 bases). CDR1 SNHLY and CDR2 FYNNEI come from the germline V gene. The CDR3 is 13 amino acids. The V end was cut by 4 bases, the J end by 5 bases, with 9 bases between. In nucleotides, the CDR3 is TGTGCCAGCAGTGGGGACTCGGACAATGAGCAGTTCTTC. Translated, it gives CASSGDSDNEQFF.

This clonotype turned up a few times. The V call is TRBV20-1, the J call TRBJ2-4, with a tentative D call TRBD2 (6 bases). CDR3 length: 18 amino acids. Germline lookup yields CDR1 DFQATT and CDR2 SNEGSKA (reference sequence). The germline V and J ends were trimmed by 0 bases and 0 bases, with 18 bases remaining between them. DNA for the CDR3: TGCAGTGCTAGAGAGGGAGGAGGAGGTGCAATAGCCAAAAACATTCAGTACTTC. Residues: CSAREGGGGAIAKNIQYF.

This clonotype was recorded a few times. The chain joins TRBV6-5 to TRBJ1-6; D is ambiguous. Trimming shortened V by 0 bases and J by 8 bases, and 5 bases separated the two germline ends. The CDR3 extends over 13 amino acids. Germline loops: CDR1 MNHEY, CDR2 SVGAGI. CDR3 amino acids: CASSYSSDSPLHF. The DNA for the CDR3 is TGTGCCAGCAGTTACTCGAGCGATTCACCCCTCCACTTT.

The rearrangement uses TRBV19 and TRBJ2-7; D is uncertain. The germline CDR1 and CDR2 sequences are LNHDA and SQIVND (reference sequence). V was trimmed by 4 bases and J by 0 bases, leaving 13 bases between them. The CDR3 is made up of 15 amino acids. The CDR3 reads CASSNTGLSSYEQYF. The DNA for the CDR3 is TGTGCCAGTAGTAACACGGGCCTCAGCTCCTACGAGCAGTACTTC.

This clonotype appeared a few times. The rearrangement links TRBV10-3 to TRBJ2-7; 12 bases match TRBD1. V was clipped by 0 bases and J by 4 bases; unmatched bases: 4. CDR3 size: 16 residues. The germline CDR1 and CDR2 sequences are ENHRY and SYGVKD. This chain's CDR3 is CAISESMGQGAYEQYF. Here the CDR3 DNA reads TGTGCCATCAGTGAGTCAATGGGACAGGGGGCTTACGAGCAGTACTTC.

The J gene is TRBJ1-5, the V gene TRBV20-1; D gene uncertain. The CDR3 runs to 13 residues. CDR1 DFQATT and CDR2 SNEGSKA come from the germline V gene (reference sequence). V lost 3 bases and J 1 base, leaving 7 bases between the germline ends. The CDR3 loop reads CSASEDSNQPQHF. In DNA form, the CDR3 reads TGCAGTGCTAGTGAGGACAGCAATCAGCCCCAGCATTTT.

This clonotype was picked up a small number of times. The DNA for the CDR3 is TGTGCCAGCAGCTTCGGGGGGGCCAGCTCCTACAATGAGCAGTTCTTC. This sequence encodes CASSFGGASSYNEQFF. The chain joins TRBV7-2 to TRBJ2-1, with TRBD2 matching over 8 bases. Germline V gives CDR1 SGHTA, CDR2 FQGNSA. The CDR3 runs 16 residues. With V trimmed by 3 bases and J by 0 bases, 4 bases remained unmatched.

This clonotype was counted only a few times. The genes are TRBV7-9 and TRBJ1-1; D uncertain. CDR1 is SEHNR, CDR2 FQNEAQ, per germline (reference sequence). This CDR3 has 13 amino acids. V dropped 3 bases and J dropped 1 base, with 6 bases sitting between them. CDR3 amino acids: CASSFDGNTEAFF. CDR3 DNA sequence: TGTGCCAGCAGCTTTGACGGGAACACTGAAGCTTTCTTT.